Reported below is one T cell receptor beta chain. No antigen is known for it. The germline V gene encodes CDR1 MNHNS and CDR2 SASEGT. This CDR3 is 16 amino acids long. Trimming cost V 6 bases and J 3 bases, with 19 bases left between them. The sample is drawn from a study of vaccination and CD4 T cells after COVID-19. As for treatment: approximately 9-day PBMC culture with coronavirus spike peptide pools or control peptides (ViraFEST assay). ViraFEST grew antigen-specific T cells using peptide pools, then sequenced TCRs. The assay that was used to sequence DNA from cultured CD4+ T cells was the Oncomine TCR Beta short-read assay. In TCRdb, the PCR reads were re-called with MiXCR into one record per CDR3 protein. The sample consists of about 21,000 distinct CDR3 sequences, more than 20% of them appearing once.

The chain has TRBV6-1 and TRBJ2-3; D is perhaps TRBD2 (5 bases). This receptor was taken from a human donor with COVID-19. Input material: cultured CD4+ T cells from blood. The CDR3 sequence: CASSPHRVEGTDTQYF. CDR3 sequence (DNA): TGTGCCAGCAGCCCGCATCGGGTCGAGGGTACAGATACGCAGTATTTT.